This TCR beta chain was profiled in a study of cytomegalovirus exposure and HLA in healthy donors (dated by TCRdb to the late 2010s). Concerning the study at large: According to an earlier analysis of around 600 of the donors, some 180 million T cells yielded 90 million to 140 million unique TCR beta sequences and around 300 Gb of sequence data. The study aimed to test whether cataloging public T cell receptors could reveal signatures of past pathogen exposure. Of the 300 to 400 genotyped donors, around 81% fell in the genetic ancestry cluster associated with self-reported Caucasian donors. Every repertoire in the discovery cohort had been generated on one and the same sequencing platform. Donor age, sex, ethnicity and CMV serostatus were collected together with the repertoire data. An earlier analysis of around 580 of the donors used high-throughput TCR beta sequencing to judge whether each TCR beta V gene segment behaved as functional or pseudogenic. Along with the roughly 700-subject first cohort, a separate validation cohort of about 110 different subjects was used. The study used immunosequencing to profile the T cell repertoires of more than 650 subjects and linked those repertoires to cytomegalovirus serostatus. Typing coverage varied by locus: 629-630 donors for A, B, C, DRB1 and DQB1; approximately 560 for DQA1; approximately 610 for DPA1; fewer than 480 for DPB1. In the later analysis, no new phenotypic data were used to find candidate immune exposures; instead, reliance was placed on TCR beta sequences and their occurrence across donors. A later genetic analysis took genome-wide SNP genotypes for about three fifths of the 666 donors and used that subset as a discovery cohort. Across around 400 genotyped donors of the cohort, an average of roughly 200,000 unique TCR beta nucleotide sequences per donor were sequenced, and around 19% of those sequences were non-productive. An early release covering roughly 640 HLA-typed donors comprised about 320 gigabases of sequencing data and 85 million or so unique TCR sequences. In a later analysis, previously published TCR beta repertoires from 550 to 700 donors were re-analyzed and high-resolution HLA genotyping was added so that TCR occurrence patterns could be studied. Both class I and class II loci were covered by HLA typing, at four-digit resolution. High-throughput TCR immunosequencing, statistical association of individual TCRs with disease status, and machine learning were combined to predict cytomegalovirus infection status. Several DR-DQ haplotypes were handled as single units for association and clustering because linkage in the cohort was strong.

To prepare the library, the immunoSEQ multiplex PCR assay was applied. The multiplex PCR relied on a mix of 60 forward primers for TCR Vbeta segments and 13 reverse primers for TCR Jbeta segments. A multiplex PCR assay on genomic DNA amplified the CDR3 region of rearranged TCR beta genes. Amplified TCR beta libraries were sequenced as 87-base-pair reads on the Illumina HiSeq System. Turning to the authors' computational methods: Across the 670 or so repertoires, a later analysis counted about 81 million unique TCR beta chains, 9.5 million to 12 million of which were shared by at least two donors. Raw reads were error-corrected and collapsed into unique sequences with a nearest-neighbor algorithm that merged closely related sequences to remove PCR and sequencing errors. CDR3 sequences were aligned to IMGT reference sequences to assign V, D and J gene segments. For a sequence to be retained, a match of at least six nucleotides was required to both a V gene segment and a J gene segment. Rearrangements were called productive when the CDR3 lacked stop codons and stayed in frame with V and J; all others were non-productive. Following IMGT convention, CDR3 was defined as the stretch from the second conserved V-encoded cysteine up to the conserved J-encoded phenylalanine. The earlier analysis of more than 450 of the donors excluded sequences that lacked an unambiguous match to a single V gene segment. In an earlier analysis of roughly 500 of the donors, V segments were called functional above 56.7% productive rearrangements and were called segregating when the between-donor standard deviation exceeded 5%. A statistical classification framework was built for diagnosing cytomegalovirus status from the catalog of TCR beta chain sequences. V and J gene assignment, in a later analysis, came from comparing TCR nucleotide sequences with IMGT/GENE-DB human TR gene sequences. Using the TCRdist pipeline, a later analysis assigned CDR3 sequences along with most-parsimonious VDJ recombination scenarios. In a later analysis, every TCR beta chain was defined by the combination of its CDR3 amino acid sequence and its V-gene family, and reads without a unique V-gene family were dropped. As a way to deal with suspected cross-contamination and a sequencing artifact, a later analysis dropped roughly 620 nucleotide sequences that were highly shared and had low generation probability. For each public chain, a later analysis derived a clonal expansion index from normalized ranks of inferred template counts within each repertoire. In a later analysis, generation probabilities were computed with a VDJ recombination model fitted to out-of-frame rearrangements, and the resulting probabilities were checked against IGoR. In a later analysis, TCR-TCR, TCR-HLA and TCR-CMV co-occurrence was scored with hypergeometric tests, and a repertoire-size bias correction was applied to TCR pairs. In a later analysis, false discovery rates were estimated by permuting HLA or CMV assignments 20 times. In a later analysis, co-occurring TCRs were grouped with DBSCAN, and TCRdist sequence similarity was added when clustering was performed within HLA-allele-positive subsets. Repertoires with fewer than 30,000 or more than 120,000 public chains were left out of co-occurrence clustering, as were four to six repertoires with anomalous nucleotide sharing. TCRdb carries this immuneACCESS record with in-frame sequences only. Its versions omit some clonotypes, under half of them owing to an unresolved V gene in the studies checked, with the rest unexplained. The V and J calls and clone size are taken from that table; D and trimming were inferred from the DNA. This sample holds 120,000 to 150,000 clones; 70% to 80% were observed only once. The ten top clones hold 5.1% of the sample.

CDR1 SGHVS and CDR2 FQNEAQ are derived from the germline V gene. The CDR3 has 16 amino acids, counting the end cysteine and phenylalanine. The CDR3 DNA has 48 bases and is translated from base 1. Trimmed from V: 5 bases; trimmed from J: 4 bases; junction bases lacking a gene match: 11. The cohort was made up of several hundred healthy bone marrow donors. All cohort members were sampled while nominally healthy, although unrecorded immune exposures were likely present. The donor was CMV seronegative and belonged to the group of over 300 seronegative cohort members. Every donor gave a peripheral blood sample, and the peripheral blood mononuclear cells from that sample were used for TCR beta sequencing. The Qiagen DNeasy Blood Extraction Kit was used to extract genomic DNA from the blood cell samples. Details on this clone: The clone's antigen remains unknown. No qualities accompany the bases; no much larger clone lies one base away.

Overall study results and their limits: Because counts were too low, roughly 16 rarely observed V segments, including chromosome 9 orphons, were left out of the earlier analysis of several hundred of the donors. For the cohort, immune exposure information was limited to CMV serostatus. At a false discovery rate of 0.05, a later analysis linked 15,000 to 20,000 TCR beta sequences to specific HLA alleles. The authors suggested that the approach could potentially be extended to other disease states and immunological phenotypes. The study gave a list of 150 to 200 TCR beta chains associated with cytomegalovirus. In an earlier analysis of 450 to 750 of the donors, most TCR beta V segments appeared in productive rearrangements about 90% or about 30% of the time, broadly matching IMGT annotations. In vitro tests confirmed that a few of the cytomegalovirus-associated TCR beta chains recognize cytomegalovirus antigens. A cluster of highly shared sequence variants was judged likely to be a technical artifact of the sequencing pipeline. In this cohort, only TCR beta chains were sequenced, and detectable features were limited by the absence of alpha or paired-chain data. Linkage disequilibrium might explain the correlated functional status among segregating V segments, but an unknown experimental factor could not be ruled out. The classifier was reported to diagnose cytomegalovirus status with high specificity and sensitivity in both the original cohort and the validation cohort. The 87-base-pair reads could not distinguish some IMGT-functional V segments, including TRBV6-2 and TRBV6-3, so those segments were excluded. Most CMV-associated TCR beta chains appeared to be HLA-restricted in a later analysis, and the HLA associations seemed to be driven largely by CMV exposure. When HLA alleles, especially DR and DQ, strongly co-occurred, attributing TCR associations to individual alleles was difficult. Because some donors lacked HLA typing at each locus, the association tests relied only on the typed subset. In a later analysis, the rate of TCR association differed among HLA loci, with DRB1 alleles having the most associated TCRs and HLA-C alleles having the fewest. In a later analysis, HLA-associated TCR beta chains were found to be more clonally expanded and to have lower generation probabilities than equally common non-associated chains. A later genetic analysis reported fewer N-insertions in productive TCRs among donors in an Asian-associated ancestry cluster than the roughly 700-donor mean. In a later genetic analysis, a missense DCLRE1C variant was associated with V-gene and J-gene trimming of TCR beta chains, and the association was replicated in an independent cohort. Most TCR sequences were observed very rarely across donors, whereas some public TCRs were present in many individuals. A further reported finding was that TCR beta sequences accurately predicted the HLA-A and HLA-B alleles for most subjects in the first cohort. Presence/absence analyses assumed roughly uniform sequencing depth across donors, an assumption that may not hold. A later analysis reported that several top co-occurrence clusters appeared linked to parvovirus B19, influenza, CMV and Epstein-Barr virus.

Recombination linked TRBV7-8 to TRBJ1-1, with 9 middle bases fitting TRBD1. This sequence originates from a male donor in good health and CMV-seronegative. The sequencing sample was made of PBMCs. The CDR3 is CASSPILPGQGTEAFF. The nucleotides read TGTGCCAGCAGCCCCATTCTTCCGGGACAGGGCACTGAAGCTTTCTTT.